A selection of T cell receptor beta chains follows, all from one sample in a study of control samples from healthy donors and cancer patients. Assay: immunoSEQ multiplex PCR; the TCRdb copy retains only in-frame clones and omits some. The sample records fewer than 300,000 clones, about four fifths being singletons. Sequenced material: PBMCs. All receptors derive from a woman between 55 and 75 years old with lung cancer. Both conserved end residues are part of each CDR3. Each record gives: J gene, clone size, D gene, V gene, CDR3 DNA, CDR3 protein. The D gene is left open where the match is weak. Rows give clone size only sometimes, using once, few, many, or a class for an expanded clone.

J gene: TRBJ1-6
clone size: NA
D gene: NA
V gene: TRBV5-1
CDR3 DNA: TGCGCCAGCAGCTTGTGGACGGATAATTCACCCCTCCACTTT
CDR3 protein: CASSLWTDNSPLHF

J gene: TRBJ2-5
clone size: few
D gene: NA
V gene: TRBV3-1/TRBV3-2
CDR3 DNA: TGTGCCAGCCGTGGAACGGGGGTAGAGACCCAGTACTTC
CDR3 protein: CASRGTGVETQYF

J gene: TRBJ2-1
clone size: NA
D gene: NA
V gene: TRBV28
CDR3 DNA: TGTGCCAGCAGTTTCTGGGGAGGCGAATCCTACAATGAGCAGTTCTTC
CDR3 protein: CASSFWGGESYNEQFF

J gene: TRBJ2-1
clone size: NA
D gene: NA
V gene: TRBV5-1
CDR3 DNA: TGCGCCAGCAGCTTGGGTGGAGGGATGCACAATGAGCAGTTCTTC
CDR3 protein: CASSLGGGMHNEQFF

J gene: TRBJ2-5
clone size: NA
D gene: NA
V gene: TRBV2
CDR3 DNA: TGTGCCAGCGGCAAGGAGGTTCAAGAGACCCAGTACTTC
CDR3 protein: CASGKEVQETQYF

J gene: TRBJ2-3
clone size: NA
D gene: NA
V gene: TRBV3-1/TRBV3-2
CDR3 DNA: TGTGCCAGCAGCCCCCAAGAACAGGGAGGCACGCAGTATTTT
CDR3 protein: CASSPQEQGGTQYF

J gene: TRBJ2-2
clone size: NA
D gene: TRBD1
V gene: TRBV2
CDR3 DNA: TGTGCCAGCAGAGACAGGGGGGGTAACGGGGAGCTGTTTTTT
CDR3 protein: CASRDRGGNGELFF

J gene: TRBJ1-1
clone size: NA
D gene: TRBD1
V gene: TRBV14
CDR3 DNA: TGTGCCAGCAGTAAACAGGGGGCCGGGACTTACACTGAAGCTTTCTTT
CDR3 protein: CASSKQGAGTYTEAFF

J gene: TRBJ1-2
clone size: NA
D gene: NA
V gene: TRBV7-9
CDR3 DNA: TGTGCCAGCAGCCCGGGTGCGGGTGGTCTCGGACGGCGAAGCTATGGCTACACCTTC
CDR3 protein: CASSPGAGGLGRRSYGYTF

J gene: TRBJ1-2
clone size: NA
D gene: NA
V gene: TRBV5-1
CDR3 DNA: TGCGCCAGCAGCTTGGCAGGCTATGGCTACACCTTC
CDR3 protein: CASSLAGYGYTF

J gene: TRBJ2-2
clone size: NA
D gene: NA
V gene: TRBV7-7
CDR3 DNA: TGTGCCAGCAGCCGAGGGAGAGGAGTGGGAACCGGGGAGCTGTTTTTT
CDR3 protein: CASSRGRGVGTGELFF

J gene: TRBJ1-1
clone size: NA
D gene: NA
V gene: TRBV18
CDR3 DNA: TGTGCCAGCTCCCAGCGGGGCGGGGACACTGAAGCTTTCTTT
CDR3 protein: CASSQRGGDTEAFF

J gene: TRBJ1-1
clone size: few
D gene: NA
V gene: TRBV7-2
CDR3 DNA: TGTGCCAGCAGCCCAATCCGGGAAAGGACGAACACTGAAGCTTTCTTT
CDR3 protein: CASSPIRERTNTEAFF

J gene: TRBJ2-1
clone size: NA
D gene: TRBD1
V gene: TRBV19
CDR3 DNA: TGTGCAGCCGGGACAGGACCTAATGAGCAGTTCTTC
CDR3 protein: CAAGTGPNEQFF

J gene: TRBJ1-4
clone size: NA
D gene: NA
V gene: TRBV6-2/TRBV6-3
CDR3 DNA: TGTGCCAGCAGTTACTCTCCCCTCCGACAGACCCCAGGGGTCGAGAAACTGTTTTTT
CDR3 protein: CASSYSPLRQTPGVEKLFF

J gene: TRBJ2-5
clone size: NA
D gene: NA
V gene: TRBV28
CDR3 DNA: TGTGCCAGCAGCGGCGGGTTAGAGACCCAGTACTTC
CDR3 protein: CASSGGLETQYF

J gene: TRBJ2-7
clone size: NA
D gene: NA
V gene: TRBV15
CDR3 DNA: TGTGCCACCAGCAGAGCGGGACCCAGCTCCTACGAGCAGTACTTC
CDR3 protein: CATSRAGPSSYEQYF

J gene: TRBJ2-3
clone size: NA
D gene: NA
V gene: TRBV19
CDR3 DNA: TGTGCCAGTAGCCCGGCCAGGGCAGATACGCAGTATTTT
CDR3 protein: CASSPARADTQYF

J gene: TRBJ2-7
clone size: NA
D gene: NA
V gene: TRBV6-2/TRBV6-3
CDR3 DNA: TGTGCCAGCAGCCCCCGCGGGGCGTATAACGAGCAGTACTTC
CDR3 protein: CASSPRGAYNEQYF

J gene: TRBJ2-5
clone size: NA
D gene: TRBD2
V gene: TRBV4-2
CDR3 DNA: TGTGCCAGCAGCCAGGGCTTTACTAGCGCCCAAGAGACCCAGTACTTC
CDR3 protein: CASSQGFTSAQETQYF

J gene: TRBJ2-5
clone size: NA
D gene: TRBD2
V gene: TRBV11-2
CDR3 DNA: TGTGCCAGCAGCCCCGGACTAGCGGACTTCCAAGAGACCCAGTACTTC
CDR3 protein: CASSPGLADFQETQYF

J gene: TRBJ1-6
clone size: NA
D gene: TRBD1
V gene: TRBV18
CDR3 DNA: TGTGCCAGCTCACCACAGTCCCGGGACAGGGCCAATTCACCCCTCCACTTT
CDR3 protein: CASSPQSRDRANSPLHF